One T cell receptor (beta chain) is described in this entry. Per germline, CDR1 SGHRS and CDR2 YFSETQ. This CDR3 is built from 13 residues. Trimming removed 1 base at V and 8 bases at J, with 7 bases between. Survey-level TCR beta sequencing used the immunoSEQ assay. The table came from immunoSEQ multiplex PCR; TCRdb's copy has only in-frame clones and leaves some out. The sample records tens of thousands of clones, 93% being singletons. This TCR was recovered from a man between 40 and 49 years old with rheumatoid arthritis. Sequencing was carried out using PBMCs. The chain links TRBV5-1 to TRBJ1-6, with D hard to call. The DNA of the CDR3 is TGCGCCAGCAGCTTGCAAACCGATTCACCCCTCCACTTT. Translated: CASSLQTDSPLHF.